These T cell receptor beta chains were read from a single sample in a study of blood T cell repertoires in COVID-19. Profiling relied on immunoSEQ multiplex PCR, and the TCRdb table lists in-frame clones only, not all of them. Among 20,000 to 25,000 clones listed, around nine tenths were seen once. Sequencing input: peripheral blood. These TCRs come from a human donor in a cohort sampled during active COVID-19. The CDR3 runs from the conserved cysteine through the conserved F or W. Fields, in order: V gene, J gene, CDR3 protein.

V: TRBV5-1; J: TRBJ2-1; CDR3: CASSPAADSSYNEQFF
V: TRBV20-1; J: TRBJ1-6; CDR3: CSASMGTGVGAPLHF
V: TRBV6-5; J: TRBJ2-5; CDR3: CASSAGRLQAETQYF
V: TRBV11-3; J: TRBJ1-2; CDR3: CASSKGEEGYTF
V: TRBV13; J: TRBJ2-1; CDR3: CASITRGFSYNEQFF
V: TRBV6-5; J: TRBJ1-2; CDR3: CASSPDSHYGYTF
V: TRBV27; J: TRBJ2-2; CDR3: CASRSGGRTGELFF
V: TRBV10-3; J: TRBJ2-1; CDR3: CAISDQAYEQFF
V: TRBV20-1; J: TRBJ1-1; CDR3: CSASTGNTEAFF
V: TRBV5-6; J: TRBJ2-5; CDR3: CASRQGGSETQYF
V: TRBV7-9; J: TRBJ2-4; CDR3: CASSSLPITGLAKNIQYF
V: TRBV30; J: TRBJ2-3; CDR3: CALRLAGVQDTQYF
V: TRBV5-1; J: TRBJ1-1; CDR3: CASSLARGGVAATEAFF
V: TRBV25-1; J: TRBJ2-1; CDR3: CASSAATPRDEQFF
V: TRBV15; J: TRBJ2-7; CDR3: CATSARGGYEQYF
V: TRBV2; J: TRBJ2-5; CDR3: CASSTGTSGETQYF
V: TRBV4-1; J: TRBJ2-5; CDR3: CASSQEGAGGETQYF
V: TRBV19; J: TRBJ1-4; CDR3: CASSPGQGRGEKLFF
V: TRBV30; J: TRBJ1-4; CDR3: CAWTKPGGVTNEKLFF
V: TRBV7-9; J: TRBJ1-4; CDR3: CASSTLTGVNEKLFF
V: TRBV19; J: TRBJ1-1; CDR3: CASSMKGDTEAFF
V: TRBV7-2; J: TRBJ1-4; CDR3: CASSLGGLPEKLFF
V: TRBV4-1; J: TRBJ2-2; CDR3: CASSPPGTGTGELFF
V: TRBV24-1; J: TRBJ2-1; CDR3: CATSETGGGKNEQFF
V: TRBV9; J: TRBJ1-6; CDR3: CASRLGGDSPLHF
V: TRBV19; J: TRBJ2-7; CDR3: CASSPLYGYEQYF
V: TRBV7-9; J: TRBJ1-5; CDR3: CASSRDSSNQPQHF
V: TRBV9; J: TRBJ2-3; CDR3: CASSVTGSPDTQYF
V: TRBV5-1; J: TRBJ2-3; CDR3: CASSGAGGTDTQYF
V: TRBV10-1; J: TRBJ1-6; CDR3: CASSEGRTDSPLHF
V: TRBV12-3/TRBV12-4; J: TRBJ2-1; CDR3: CASSLSGGREQFF
V: TRBV27; J: TRBJ1-1; CDR3: CASSSPGQPNTEAFF
V: TRBV11-2; J: TRBJ2-7; CDR3: CASSQNPSGAYEQYF
V: TRBV5-1; J: TRBJ2-2; CDR3: CASSLRSGQNTGELFF
V: TRBV27; J: TRBJ1-5; CDR3: CASRQMGPGTDSNQPQHF
V: TRBV11-2; J: TRBJ2-7; CDR3: CASSLGQGGYEQYF
V: TRBV29-1; J: TRBJ2-1; CDR3: CSVGGRTGGYNEQFF
V: TRBV5-1; J: TRBJ2-7; CDR3: CASSRQGAGAYEQYF
V: TRBV2; J: TRBJ1-1; CDR3: CASTGAKYRNTEAFF
V: TRBV29-1; J: TRBJ2-5; CDR3: CSVGWGETQYF
V: TRBV2; J: TRBJ1-2; CDR3: CASTLRDRGNHYGYTF
V: TRBV30; J: TRBJ2-7; CDR3: CAWGDSFQRYEQYF
V: TRBV11-3; J: TRBJ2-7; CDR3: CASSSEGTSGGIYEQYF
V: TRBV30; J: TRBJ1-4; CDR3: CAWATGASPGTEKLFF
V: TRBV7-8; J: TRBJ2-6; CDR3: CASSFQGANVLTF
V: TRBV30; J: TRBJ2-1; CDR3: CACAPTGAEQFF
V: TRBV3-1/TRBV3-2; J: TRBJ2-1; CDR3: CASSPRLAGGYNEQFF
V: TRBV7-2; J: TRBJ1-3; CDR3: CASSLDAGFSGNTIYF
V: TRBV19; J: TRBJ2-7; CDR3: CASSMGILAGVSEQYF
V: TRBV6-2/TRBV6-3; J: TRBJ2-7; CDR3: CASSTRKQVISYEQYF
V: TRBV5-6; J: TRBJ1-2; CDR3: CASSRGQVDGYTF
V: TRBV6-5; J: TRBJ2-4; CDR3: CASSRGQGIQYF